This T cell receptor (beta chain) was recovered during a study of T cells in Graves' hyperthyroidism and ophthalmopathy. Across the study: Peripheral blood was acquired at first diagnosis, ahead of any therapy whatsoever. The study's findings and limits: Peripheral blood also featured most of the thyroid clonotypes expanded above 0.001. The model identified upcoming ophthalmopathy a median approximately six months ahead of onset.

Trimming left V 2 bases short and J 6 bases short, with 23 bases between. The germline V gene encodes CDR1 MNHEY and CDR2 SMNVEV (reference sequence). The CDR3 consists of 18 residues. Concerning this clonotype itself: Antigen unknown.

TCR beta CDR3 region amplification was performed from RNA transcripts. Carried out on the TCR CDR3, a first-round RT-PCR used the HTBI primer set. MiXCR, applied by TCRdb to the multiplex PCR reads, yields one record per CDR3 protein. The sample consists of 92,000 or so distinct CDR3 sequences, approximately 56% of them appearing once. The chain couples TRBV27 to TRBJ1-3; D is possibly TRBD1 (6 bases). Sequencing used blood. The receptor was isolated from a woman in her 40s with Graves' hyperthyroidism. Here the CDR3 reads CASSLEPRQVLGLNTIYF. In nucleotides, the CDR3 is TGTGCCAGCAGTTTAGAGCCCCGACAGGTTCTCGGCTTAAACACCATATATTTT.